These 18 T cell receptor beta chains share one sample of origin, sequenced in a study of T cells in tuberculosis. TCRdb's table, derived via immunoSEQ multiplex PCR, lists solely in-frame clones and lacks some. Among approximately 29,000 clones listed, around 89% were seen once. Sequenced material: PBMCs. These receptors were obtained from a donor between 10 and 35 years old with latent tuberculosis or without tuberculosis infection.

The chain combines TRBV6-5 with TRBJ1-5; 7 bases are shared with TRBD1. V dropped 6 bases and J dropped 7; count of bases not matched to a gene: 6. The CDR3 spans 13 residues. Germline CDR1 is MNHEY and CDR2 is SVGAGI. For the CDR3, the DNA is TGTGCCAGCAGCGGGACAGTGAGGCAGCCCCAGCATTTT. This translates into CASSGTVRQPQHF.

The V call is TRBV7-2, the J call TRBJ2-4, with D possibly matching TRBD1 (6 bases). Germline values: CDR1 SGHTA, CDR2 FQGNSA. The ends were cut back, 5 bases at V and 1 base at J, with 15 bases in the middle. This CDR3 has 16 residues. CDR3 region: CASSHRNREAKNIQYF. The DNA for the CDR3 is TGTGCCAGCAGCCACAGAAACAGGGAGGCCAAAAACATTCAGTACTTC.

The V call is TRBV4-1, the J call TRBJ2-1; D remains ambiguous. Trimming removed 0 bases from V and 7 bases from J, with 10 bases in between. CDR1 is MGHRA and CDR2 is YSYEKL in the germline V gene. This CDR3 spans 14 amino acids. CDR3 nucleotides: TGCGCCAGCAGCCAAGAGGCGGATTCAAATGAGCAGTTCTTC. Its translation: CASSQEADSNEQFF.

The CDR3 DNA reads as TGTGCCAGCAGCTTGCTTGGACCGGGGACCTACGAGCAGTACTTC. Translating it yields CASSLLGPGTYEQYF. This chain links TRBV5-6 with TRBJ2-7, with D maybe TRBD2 (5 bases). Germline CDR1 reads SGHDT; CDR2 reads YYEEEE. Trimming left V 1 base short and J 2 bases short, with 13 bases between. There are 15 residues in the CDR3.

The gene calls are TRBV9 and TRBJ2-3; a possible D gene is TRBD2 (7 bases). CDR1 SGDLS and CDR2 YYNGEE come from the germline V gene. The CDR3 contains 14 residues. V gave up 5 bases and J gave up 2 bases, with 12 bases separating them. The chain's CDR3 is CASRRGGDTDTQYF. As DNA, the CDR3 is TGTGCCAGCAGAAGGGGGGGAGACACAGATACGCAGTATTTT.

The genes are TRBV6-6 and TRBJ1-5, with 9 bases lining up with TRBD1. V was pared by 0 bases and J by 7 bases, with 4 bases of the junction left unmatched. Germline V CDR1 and CDR2: MNHNY, SVGAGI (reference sequence). The CDR3 has 15 amino acids. The CDR3 nucleotides read TGTGCCAGCAGTTACTCCACAGGGGGCGCCCAGCCCCAGCATTTT. Its translation: CASSYSTGGAQPQHF.

J is TRBJ1-1 and V is TRBV18; TRBD1 is a possible D gene (6 bases). The CDR3 totals 16 residues. The V gene's germline CDR1 is KGHSH and CDR2 LQKENI. V lost 3 bases and J 4 bases, leaving 18 bases between the germline ends. CDR3 DNA: TGTGCCAGCTCACCCTTGGCAGGGGCGGGGGGCACTGAAGCTTTCTTT. Protein product: CASSPLAGAGGTEAFF.

J is TRBJ2-3 and V is TRBV11-2; 8 bases are a match to TRBD2. With 1 base clipped from V and 7 bases from J, the junction kept 10 bases outside the gene matches. Germline assignment: CDR1 SGHAT and CDR2 FQNNGV. This CDR3 spans 16 amino acids. DNA of the CDR3: TGTGCCAGCAGCTTAGGGGCGGGGGGCCCACAGCATACGCAGTATTTT. Amino acids: CASSLGAGGPQHTQYF.

The J gene is TRBJ2-7, the V gene TRBV30; D is undetermined. V gave up 1 base and J gave up 3 bases, with 4 bases separating them. In germline, CDR1 is GTSNPN, CDR2 SVGIG (reference sequence). The CDR3 consists of 11 residues. The CDR3, as DNA: TGTGCCTGGAGTGCTATCTACGAGCAGTACTTC. Translating gives CAWSAIYEQYF.

This clone was recorded only once. The chain is built from TRBV10-3 and TRBJ1-1, with 11 nucleotides matching TRBD1. The CDR3 spans 13 residues. Germline CDR1 is ENHRY and CDR2 is SYGVKD. V shed 8 bases, J shed 8 bases, and the junction held 7 bases outside the gene matches. DNA of the CDR3: TGTGCCATCCTCGCGGACAGGGGGCGAGAAGCTTTCTTT. Translation: CAILADRGREAFF.

The chain combines TRBV7-8 with TRBJ2-7; 7 nucleotides line up with TRBD1. Trimming removed 5 bases from V and 3 bases from J; junction bases left unmatched: 7. The germline gives CDR1 SGHVS, CDR2 FQNEAQ. There are 14 residues in the CDR3. The CDR3: CASSPVGQRYEQYF. CDR3 DNA sequence: TGTGCCAGCAGCCCTGTGGGACAGCGCTACGAGCAGTACTTC.

The chain recombines TRBV9 with TRBJ2-1; tentatively, D is TRBD2 (6 bases). The V and J ends lost 0 bases and 0 bases respectively, with 16 bases between them. Germline CDR1 reads SGDLS; CDR2 reads YYNGEE. CDR3 length: 18 amino acids. The CDR3 sequence: CASSVDAGLPGSYNEQFF. CDR3 bases: TGTGCCAGCAGCGTAGATGCCGGACTACCCGGCTCCTACAATGAGCAGTTCTTC.

This clone showed up just a few times. The rearrangement uses TRBV2 and TRBJ1-4; 10 bases map to TRBD1. V lost 8 bases and J lost 6; bases outside the gene matches: 12. Germline assignment: CDR1 SNHLY and CDR2 FYNNEI. CDR3 length: 16 amino acids. The CDR3 loop is CASVIGTGDNYEKLFF. CDR3 bases: TGTGCCAGCGTAATCGGGACAGGGGATAATTATGAAAAACTGTTTTTT.

This clone has only one observation. The chain has TRBV28 and TRBJ1-1, with 7 bases lining up with TRBD1. The ends lost 4 bases at V and 8 bases at J; junction bases unmatched: 10. Germline lookup yields CDR1 MDHEN and CDR2 SYDVKM. This CDR3 spans 14 amino acids. The CDR3 here is CASSSRQGGTEAFF. The CDR3 DNA sequence: TGTGCCAGCAGTTCCCGACAGGGCGGTACCGAAGCTTTCTTT.

The genes are TRBV9 and TRBJ2-3; weak D call: TRBD2 (6 bases). The CDR3 has 14 residues. Germline loops: CDR1 SGDLS, CDR2 YYNGEE. V lost 0 bases to trimming and J lost 4 bases, with 9 bases between them. CDR3 protein: CASSVEASADTQYF. For the CDR3, the DNA is TGTGCCAGCAGCGTAGAGGCTAGCGCAGATACGCAGTATTTT.

V and J are TRBV5-1 and TRBJ1-1; D gene uncertain. This CDR3 has 12 residues. The V end lost 0 bases, the J end lost 3 bases, and 3 bases lay between the germline ends. Per the germline V gene, CDR1 is SGHRS and CDR2 is YFSETQ. The CDR3 is CASSLADTEAFF. The CDR3 region has the DNA TGCGCCAGCAGCTTGGCTGACACTGAAGCTTTCTTT.

V is TRBV2 and J is TRBJ2-1; D is uncertain. V shed 1 base and J shed 4 bases, with 8 bases lying between them. This CDR3 comprises 14 residues. The germline CDR1 and CDR2 sequences are SNHLY and FYNNEI. The CDR3 nucleotides read TGTGCCAGCAGTGAAGGGGCAACTTACAATGAGCAGTTCTTC. Its protein is CASSEGATYNEQFF.

V is TRBV7-9 and J is TRBJ2-7; D might be TRBD2 (5 bases). The V gene lost 4 bases and the J gene lost 5 bases, with 12 bases spanning the gap. The CDR3 extends over 13 amino acids. Germline-derived CDR1 and CDR2 are SEHNR and FQNEAQ (reference sequence). Written as DNA, the CDR3 is TGTGCCAGCAGCTCCTTCGGGGTTGACGAGCAGTACTTC. This encodes CASSSFGVDEQYF.